This T cell receptor (beta chain) was observed in a study of blood T cells in healthy people across ages. Germline V gene sequence: CDR1 SGHRS, CDR2 YFSETQ. There are 16 residues in the CDR3. V lost 3 bases to trimming and J lost 0 bases, with 13 bases between them. Russia was home to the donors, healthy Caucasian individuals aged roughly 6 to 90. The total RNA that was extracted per sample amounted to at least 6 micrograms. A second PCR, run for roughly 7 to 11 cycles, used a sample-barcoded 5' primer plus a J-beta primer mix. TCRdb ran MiXCR on the 5' RACE reads and lists one entry per CDR3 protein. The sample carries about 1.7 million distinct CDR3 sequences, over 25% recorded once. Study-wide results and caveats: In long-lived donors, naive CD4+ cell counts and diversity exceeded those of aged donors.

Turning to this clonotype: The antigen is not known.

The chain recombines TRBV5-1 with TRBJ2-1; D remains ambiguous. Sequenced sample: blood. The receptor's source is a woman aged 25 to 39 in good health. CDR3 bases: TGCGCCAGCAGCTACGCCCAGGTTAGCTCCTACAATGAGCAGTTCTTC. It yields the protein CASSYAQVSSYNEQFF.